The 10 T cell receptor beta chains listed next were all sequenced from one sample in a study of siplizumab effects on memory and regulatory T cells. Using immunoSEQ multiplex PCR, the repertoire was profiled, and TCRdb retains in-frame clones only, with some absent. The sample has tens of thousands of clones; approximately 88% are singletons. The specimen was Tregs sorted from blood. Receptor source: a human donor in good health.

The chain is built from TRBV7-9 and TRBJ2-7; D not certain. Germline V gives CDR1 SEHNR, CDR2 FQNEAQ (reference sequence). The CDR3 is 14 amino acids. Trimming removed 0 bases from V and 4 bases from J, with 10 bases in between. The CDR3 nucleotides read TGTGCCAGCAGCTTAGCAAGCAGGAGTTACGAGCAGTACTTC. This gives the protein CASSLASRSYEQYF.

The chain joins TRBV11-2 to TRBJ2-7; 8 bases map to TRBD1. From germline, CDR1 is SGHAT and CDR2 FQNNGV. The V segment lost 9 bases and the J segment 3 bases; nucleotides outside the gene matches: 19. This CDR3 is 17 amino acids long. CDR3 DNA sequence: TGTGCCAGGCAAATCCGGGTGAGGGACAGGAGGGACTACGAGCAGTACTTC. It codes for CARQIRVRDRRDYEQYF.

The chain uses TRBV19 and TRBJ2-7; unclear D gene. The V gene's germline CDR1 is LNHDA and CDR2 SQIVND (reference sequence). Trimming left V 3 bases short and J 0 bases short, with 9 bases between. The CDR3 sequence is 14 residues long. CDR3 region: CASSISGTSYEQYF. As DNA, the CDR3 is TGTGCCAGTAGTATTTCGGGCACCTCCTACGAGCAGTACTTC. The variable domain in full, completed from reference TRBV19 and TRBJ2-7, reads DGGITQSPKYLFRKEGQNVTLSCEQNLNHDAMYWYRQDPGQGLRLIYYSQIVNDFQKGDIAEGYSVSREKKESFPLTVTSAQKNPTAFYLCASSISGTSYEQYFGPGTRLTVT.

The rearrangement uses TRBV28 and TRBJ2-2; D may be TRBD2 (5 bases). Looked up from germline, CDR1 is MDHEN and CDR2 is SYDVKM. The V and J ends lost 6 bases and 5 bases respectively, with 10 bases between them. The CDR3 contains 13 residues. The CDR3 nucleotides read TGTGCCAGCAGGTCCTCGGGGACCGGGGAGCTGTTTTTT. Translated: CASRSSGTGELFF.

The rearrangement uses TRBV6-4 and TRBJ2-3; 8 bases align to TRBD1. The V gene end was trimmed by 4 bases and the J gene end by 5 bases; junction bases not matched to a gene: 8. Germline V gene lookup returns CDR1 MRHNA and CDR2 SNTAGT. This CDR3 comprises 15 residues. The DNA for the CDR3 is TGTGCCAGCAGTGCAACAGGGGGAGAATTAGATACGCAGTATTTT. This codes for CASSATGGELDTQYF.

The CDR3: CASSYFGRARDTEAFF. In DNA form, the CDR3 reads TGTGCCAGCAGTTACTTTGGCAGGGCCAGGGACACTGAAGCTTTCTTT. The chain couples TRBV6-5 to TRBJ1-1; TRBD1 is a possible D gene (5 bases). Trimming left V 1 base short and J 3 bases short, with 15 bases between. The CDR3 spans 16 residues. CDR1 MNHEY and CDR2 SVGAGI come from the germline V gene.

The chain couples TRBV5-1 to TRBJ2-1; 11 positions agree with TRBD2. In germline, CDR1 is SGHRS, CDR2 YFSETQ. J lost 5 bases, V lost 3 bases, and 10 bases had no gene match. The CDR3 sequence is 17 residues long. As DNA, the CDR3 is TGCGCCAGCAGCTCCGCGACTCTAGCGGGAGGCCACAATGAGCAGTTCTTC. It yields the protein CASSSATLAGGHNEQFF.

The chain couples TRBV29-1 to TRBJ2-1; D is ambiguous. V lost 5 bases, J lost 8 bases, and 7 bases lay in between. CDR1 is SQVTM and CDR2 is ANQGSEA in the germline V gene. The CDR3 has 10 amino acids. The CDR3 coding sequence is TGCAGCGTTCCCGGCTATGAGCAGTTCTTC. It codes for CSVPGYEQFF.

The chain has TRBV7-9 and TRBJ2-1; 13 positions match TRBD2. V was pared by 5 bases and J by 1 base, with 11 bases of the junction left unmatched. Germline lookup yields CDR1 SEHNR and CDR2 FQNEAQ (reference sequence). The CDR3 runs 19 residues. The CDR3 loop is CASSLTSGRAGKSYNEQFF. The CDR3 nucleotides read TGTGCCAGCAGCCTTACTAGCGGGAGGGCCGGAAAGTCCTACAATGAGCAGTTCTTC.

This sequence joins TRBV18 and TRBJ2-3, with D possibly matching TRBD1 (6 bases). Germline CDR1 KGHSH, CDR2 LQKENI. The CDR3 sequence is 13 residues long. V was shortened by 5 bases and J by 6 bases, with 12 bases between the two germline ends. The CDR3 DNA sequence: TGTGCCAGCTCAAGGGGGATGAGCGATACGCAGTATTTT. Translating gives CASSRGMSDTQYF.